The source of this T cell receptor (beta chain) is a study of Graves' ophthalmopathy and Graves' hyperthyroidism. Study as a whole: Specimen type is peripheral blood, obtained at initial diagnosis before any treatment.

No ophthalmopathy within 18 months of follow-up signified stable hyperthyroidism. Only newly diagnosed hyperthyroidism patients aged 18 to 65, with under 2 months' duration, were enrolled. Germline V gene lookup returns CDR1 SNHLY and CDR2 FYNNEI. This CDR3 has 18 amino acids. J was trimmed by 2 bases and V by 6 bases; bases with no gene match: 11. TCR beta CDR3 amplification used RNA transcripts. Second-round multiplex PCR followed a first-round RT-PCR using HTBI primers. MiXCR, run by TCRdb on the multiplex PCR reads, gives a single entry per CDR3 protein. The sample has hundreds of thousands of distinct CDR3 sequences; 21% are singletons. Study observations and caveats: A majority of expanded thyroid clonotypes exceeding 0.001 frequency were likewise present in blood.

This clonotype has ten or more counts. The antigen is undetermined. This receptor was taken from a young woman with stable Graves' hyperthyroidism. Input material: peripheral blood. The rearrangement links TRBV2 to TRBJ2-6; TRBD1 matches at 9 bases. DNA of the CDR3: TGTGCCAGCAGATACGGGACAGGGTTGGGCACTGGGGCCAACGTCCTGACTTTC. Residues: CASRYGTGLGTGANVLTF.